These T cell receptor beta chains were read from a single sample in a study of blood T cell repertoires in COVID-19. Repertoires were generated with immunoSEQ multiplex PCR, while TCRdb's copy carries only in-frame clones and drops some. The data show about 150,000 clones, more than 75% seen once. The sequencing input was peripheral blood. The receptors originated from a woman aged 70-85 years with COVID-19, enrolled during active disease. Both conserved end residues are part of each CDR3. A D gene is named only where the DNA matches it firmly. Where a row states a size, it is once, few, many or the class of an expanded clone; other rows omit it.

v_call	j_call	cdr3_length	d_call	clone_size	cdr3_nt	cdr3_aa
TRBV27	TRBJ1-6	14	TRBD1	once	TGTGCCAGCAGGACAGGGGCGGTATATTCACCCCTCCACTTT	CASRTGAVYSPLHF
TRBV7-9	TRBJ1-4	15	TRBD1	.	TGTGCCAGCAGCCCCGGACAGGGAGGGAATGAAAAACTGTTTTTT	CASSPGQGGNEKLFF
TRBV4-1	TRBJ1-1	15	.	few	TGCGCCAGCACCGTTGATCCGGGAGTTAACACTGAAGCTTTCTTT	CASTVDPGVNTEAFF
TRBV11-2	TRBJ2-3	15	TRBD2	.	TGTGCCAGCAGCTTCGAGCGGGGGGGTTCAGATACGCAGTATTTT	CASSFERGGSDTQYF
TRBV2	TRBJ2-3	15	TRBD2	many	TGTGCCAGCAGCTCCGGGGGGGGCTCGGCAGATACGCAGTATTTT	CASSSGGGSADTQYF
TRBV28	TRBJ1-6	14	.	.	TGTGCCAGCAGTTTGGGGGGGATGGGATCACCCCTCCACTTT	CASSLGGMGSPLHF
TRBV5-4	TRBJ2-7	15	TRBD1	.	TGTGCCAGCAGCTTTCAGGACAGGGTTTCCTACGAGCAGTACTTC	CASSFQDRVSYEQYF
TRBV30	TRBJ1-3	16	TRBD1	.	TGTGCCTGGAGTGGGGGACAGGGGAGGCCTGGAAACACCATATATTTT	CAWSGGQGRPGNTIYF
TRBV7-2	TRBJ1-1	15	TRBD1	.	TGTGCCAGCAGCCCGGGACAGGGAGGGGGCGAGAGTGCTTTCTTT	CASSPGQGGGESAFF
TRBV5-5	TRBJ2-1	16	.	.	TGTGCCAGCAGCTTGGCAGGGGTGAGCTCCTACAATGAGCAGTTCTTC	CASSLAGVSSYNEQFF
TRBV28	TRBJ1-1	12	TRBD1	.	TGTGCCAGCAGTTCCCGGGACAGTGAAGCTTTCTTT	CASSSRDSEAFF
TRBV18	TRBJ2-5	17	.	.	TGTGCCAGCTCACCACCCAATCAGGCGGGACGCCAAGAGACCCAGTACTTC	CASSPPNQAGRQETQYF
TRBV3-1/TRBV3-2	TRBJ1-3	15	.	.	TGTGCCAGCAGCCTTCTCCCTGACTCGGGGAACACCATATATTTT	CASSLLPDSGNTIYF
TRBV7-7	TRBJ2-5	17	TRBD2	.	TGTGCCAGCAGCCCTAGTCTGGGACTAGCGGGGAAAGAGACCCAGTACTTC	CASSPSLGLAGKETQYF
TRBV7-9	TRBJ2-1	13	.	.	TGTGCCAGCAGCCTACGCGGGGAGAATGAGCAGTTCTTC	CASSLRGENEQFF
TRBV7-9	TRBJ2-1	16	.	.	TGTGCCAGCAGCTTAATTGGGTCCGGGGGATCCGATGAGCAGTTCTTC	CASSLIGSGGSDEQFF
TRBV7-6	TRBJ1-2	16	TRBD1	.	TGTGCCAGCAGCTCTCTGACCCGGGACAGAGATAATGGCTACACCTTC	CASSSLTRDRDNGYTF
TRBV2	TRBJ1-2	13	TRBD1	.	TGTGCCAGCAGTACTCAACAGGGGTATGGCTACACCTTC	CASSTQQGYGYTF
TRBV6-5	TRBJ1-1	13	.	.	TGTGCCAGCAGGCTCAGCATCAGGTCTGAAGCTTTCTTT	CASRLSIRSEAFF
TRBV5-4	TRBJ2-2	14	.	.	TGTGCCAGCAGCTTGACAGATAACACCGGGGAGCTGTTTTTT	CASSLTDNTGELFF
TRBV6-5	TRBJ1-2	11	.	.	TGTGCCAGCAGGAGGGGGAGCTCCTACACCTTC	CASRRGSSYTF
TRBV6-2/TRBV6-3	TRBJ1-2	15	.	.	TGTGCCAGCAGTTCAACGCCAGGGCATATCTATGGCTACACCTTC	CASSSTPGHIYGYTF
TRBV7-2	TRBJ1-3	18	TRBD1	.	TGTGCCAGCAGCTTAGTAATAGGGGGTCAGGGGGTTGGAAACACCATATATTTT	CASSLVIGGQGVGNTIYF
TRBV5-1	TRBJ1-4	15	TRBD1	.	TGCGCCAGCAGCCCGGGACAGGACTTTAATGAAAAACTGTTTTTT	CASSPGQDFNEKLFF
TRBV19	TRBJ1-3	15	.	.	TGTGCCAGTAGTAGTCAGGCGTCCACGGGAAACACCATATATTTT	CASSSQASTGNTIYF
TRBV28	TRBJ2-7	13	.	.	TGTGCCAGCAGTCCGCCCGCCCGCGGCGAGCAGTACTTC	CASSPPARGEQYF
TRBV11-2	TRBJ1-1	12	.	.	TGTGCCAGCAGCTTAGGCAGGTATGAAGCTTTCTTT	CASSLGRYEAFF
TRBV15	TRBJ2-1	12	.	.	TGTGCCACCAGCAGCCCAGGCAATGAGCAGTTCTTC	CATSSPGNEQFF
TRBV2	TRBJ1-2	13	.	.	TGTGCCAGCAGTGAGGAGACAGACTATGGCTACACCTTC	CASSEETDYGYTF
TRBV30	TRBJ2-2	14	.	.	TGTGCCTGGAGAGGAAACGGGGACACCGGGGAGCTGTTTTTT	CAWRGNGDTGELFF
TRBV7-2	TRBJ1-5	15	.	.	TGTGCCAGCAGCTTAGAGGCAGCCTCAGGGAGGGCCCAGCATTTT	CASSLEAASGRAQHF
TRBV2	TRBJ2-1	12	TRBD2	.	TGTGCCACAAGAGGGAGGGGTGATGAGCAGTTCTTC	CATRGRGDEQFF
TRBV7-2	TRBJ2-1	15	TRBD2	.	TGTGCCAGCATCCGGACTAGCGGGGGGAGGAGTGAGCAGTTCTTC	CASIRTSGGRSEQFF
TRBV5-4	TRBJ1-2	13	.	.	TGTGCCAGCAGCTTGGCTGACATCTATGGCTACACCTTC	CASSLADIYGYTF
TRBV2	TRBJ1-2	13	.	once	TGTGCCAGCAATCCGACAGGTACGGGAGGCTACACCTTC	CASNPTGTGGYTF
TRBV29-1	TRBJ2-1	17	TRBD2	.	TGCAGCGTTGCCGGGACTAGCGGGGGTGGGTCCTACAATGAGCAGTTCTTC	CSVAGTSGGGSYNEQFF